The text below deals with one T cell receptor beta chain. Antigen specificity is unknown. This sample was taken from a study of beta chain features in type 1 diabetes. Study observations and caveats: It was among patients, rather than healthy donors, that naive, central memory and Treg TCRB repertoires appeared more similar. A moderate, significant TCRB CDR3 shortening appeared in type 1 diabetes across four CD4+ subsets.

Expressed TCRB transcripts were sequenced because the entire RNA isolate underwent reverse transcription. Some clones are missing from TCRdb's copy, which holds only in-frame ones; the method was immunoSEQ multiplex PCR. The sample consists of hundreds of thousands of clones, about a sixth of them appearing once. The collection from each donor was one heparinised blood draw averaging roughly 100 mL. Sorting based on CD45RO/CCR7/CD25/CD127/CD95/CD27 separated CD4+ naive, central memory, regulatory and stem cell-like memory cells. CDR3 size: 14 residues. V gave up 1 base and J gave up 6 bases, with 13 bases separating them. Germline CDR1 is SGHTA and CDR2 is FQGNSA.

The sample was naive CD4+ T cells from blood. The V gene is TRBV7-2, the J gene TRBJ2-7; D not resolved. The TCR originated in a woman between 18 and 29 years old in good health. The chain's CDR3 is CASSLGGTTSEQYF. Written as DNA, the CDR3 is TGTGCCAGCAGCTTAGGAGGTACAACCTCCGAGCAGTACTTC.